What follows describes a single T cell receptor beta chain. The sample comes from a study of T cells in Graves' hyperthyroidism and ophthalmopathy. Germline CDR1 LGHNA, CDR2 YNFKEQ. The CDR3 runs 14 residues. V was cut by 4 bases and J by 5 bases, with 12 bases left in between. From RNA transcripts, TCR beta CDR3 regions were amplified. First-round RT-PCR targeting the TCR CDR3 was performed with the HTBI primer set. TCRdb processed the multiplex PCR reads anew with MiXCR; each CDR3 protein has one entry. The sample yields 640,000 or so distinct CDR3 sequences, under 15% seen once. This receptor was identified in a woman in her 40s with Graves' ophthalmopathy. The chain is built from TRBV4-2 and TRBJ2-1; either TRBD1 or TRBD2 may fit D (5 bases each). The sample taken for sequencing was blood. The CDR3 DNA reads TGTGCCAGCAGCCTTCCGGGACGCCACAATGAGCAGTTCTTC. Protein: CASSLPGRHNEQFF.